This T cell receptor (beta chain) is drawn from a study of cytomegalovirus exposure and HLA in healthy donors (dated by TCRdb to the late 2010s). As for the study more broadly: An earlier analysis of approximately 590 of the donors reported 250 to 300 Gb of sequence data and more than 90 million unique TCR beta sequences from about 200 million T cells. An early release covering approximately 600 HLA-typed donors comprised 250 to 350 gigabases of sequencing data and 65 million to 100 million unique TCR sequences. Of the roughly 400 genotyped donors, over 65% fell in the genetic ancestry cluster associated with self-reported Caucasian donors. The study aimed to test whether cataloging public T cell receptors could reveal signatures of past pathogen exposure. The study used immunosequencing to profile the T cell repertoires of some 600 subjects and linked those repertoires to cytomegalovirus serostatus. In addition to the first cohort of roughly 670 subjects, a separate validation cohort of approximately 130 different subjects was used. The study combined high-throughput TCR immunosequencing, statistical association of individual TCRs with disease status, and machine learning to predict cytomegalovirus infection status. To study patterns of TCR occurrence, a later analysis re-analyzed previously published TCR beta repertoires from several hundred donors and added high-resolution HLA genotyping. The later analysis used no new phenotypic data to find candidate immune exposures, relying instead on TCR beta sequences and their occurrence across donors. An earlier analysis of a few hundred of the donors applied high-throughput TCR beta sequencing to assess whether each TCR beta V gene segment acted as functional or pseudogenic. Donor age, sex, ethnicity and CMV serostatus were collected together with the repertoire data. A later genetic analysis used genome-wide SNP genotypes for about three fifths of the 666 donors, treating that subset as a discovery cohort. All discovery cohort repertoires had been generated on a single sequencing platform. Class I and class II HLA loci were covered by the typing at four-digit resolution. Typing coverage varied by locus: roughly 629-640 donors for A, B, C, DRB1 and DQB1; more than 500 for DQA1; over 600 for DPA1; 450 to 480 for DPB1. Five DR-DQ haplotypes were treated as single units for association and clustering because of strong linkage in the cohort. Across around 400 genotyped donors of the cohort, an average of about 200,000 unique TCR beta nucleotide sequences per donor were sequenced, and roughly 17% of those sequences were non-productive. General study outcomes and caveats: In vitro tests confirmed that a few of the cytomegalovirus-associated TCR beta chains recognize cytomegalovirus antigens. An earlier analysis of approximately 530 of the donors showed that most TCR beta V segments appeared in productive rearrangements either about 90% or about 30% of the time, which broadly matched IMGT annotations. In this cohort, only TCR beta chains were sequenced, and detectable features were limited by the absence of alpha or paired-chain data. Because HLA typing was missing for some donors at each locus, association tests included only the typed subset. Several of the top co-occurrence clusters appeared to be linked to parvovirus B19, influenza, CMV and Epstein-Barr virus, according to a later analysis. Strong co-occurrence of HLA alleles, especially DR and DQ, made assigning TCR associations to individual alleles difficult. According to a later analysis, TCR association rates differed among HLA loci, with DRB1 alleles showing the most associated TCRs and HLA-C alleles showing the fewest. In a later analysis, 15,000 to 20,000 TCR beta sequences were associated with specific HLA alleles at a false discovery rate of 0.05. Compared with the approximately 700-donor mean, donors in an Asian-associated ancestry cluster had fewer N-insertions in productive TCRs, according to a later genetic analysis. According to a later analysis, most CMV-associated TCR beta chains appeared to be HLA-restricted, and the HLA associations seemed to be driven largely by CMV exposure. A further reported finding was that TCR beta sequences accurately predicted the HLA-A and HLA-B alleles for most subjects in the first cohort. The classifier was reported to diagnose cytomegalovirus status with high specificity and sensitivity in both the original cohort and the validation cohort. Linkage disequilibrium might explain the correlated functional status among segregating V segments, but an unknown experimental factor could not be ruled out. The 87-base-pair reads could not distinguish some IMGT-functional V segments, including TRBV6-2 and TRBV6-3, so those segments were excluded. A group of highly shared sequence variants was considered likely to be a technical artifact of the sequencing pipeline. The only immune exposure information available for the cohort was CMV serostatus. The study gave a list of about 150 TCR beta chains associated with cytomegalovirus. Presence/absence analyses assumed roughly uniform sequencing depth across donors, an assumption that may not hold. The earlier analysis of around 600 of the donors excluded 15 to 20 rarely observed V segments, including chromosome 9 orphons, because counts were too low. A later analysis found that HLA-associated TCR beta chains were more clonally expanded and had lower generation probabilities than equally common non-associated chains. It was suggested by the authors that the approach could potentially be generalized to other disease states and immunological phenotypes. An association between a missense DCLRE1C variant and V-gene and J-gene trimming of TCR beta chains was found in a later genetic analysis and replicated in an independent cohort. Most TCR sequences were seen in very few donors, while some public TCRs were found in many individuals.

CDR1 and CDR2 were assigned from the germline V gene as SGHRS and YFSETQ. The CDR3, cysteine through phenylalanine, is 15 amino acids long. CDR3 DNA only is kept here, 45 bases in frame from base 1. Trimming costs V 1 base and J 0 bases, and their ends lie 9 bases apart. The cohort was made up of under 800 healthy bone marrow donors. All cohort members were sampled while nominally healthy, although unrecorded immune exposures were likely present. The donor was CMV seronegative and belonged to the group of 352 seronegative cohort members. Each donor provided a peripheral blood sample, and peripheral blood mononuclear cells were used for TCR beta sequencing. The Qiagen DNeasy Blood Extraction Kit was used to extract genomic DNA from the blood cell samples. A remark on this clone: This receptor's antigen is unknown.

Library method: the immunoSEQ multiplex PCR assay. For the multiplex PCR, a mixture combining 60 forward primers for TCR Vbeta segments and 13 reverse primers for TCR Jbeta segments was used. The CDR3 region of rearranged TCR beta genes was amplified from genomic DNA with a multiplex PCR assay. On the Illumina HiSeq System, the amplified TCR beta libraries were sequenced as 87-base-pair reads. Concerning the study's data processing: In a later analysis, 70 million to 95 million unique TCR beta chains were counted across the roughly 610 repertoires, and roughly 11 million of these chains were shared by at least two donors. To remove PCR and sequencing errors, raw reads were error-corrected and collapsed into unique sequences using a nearest-neighbor algorithm that merged closely related sequences. Alignment of CDR3 sequences to IMGT reference sequences was used to assign V, D and J gene segments. Each retained sequence needed at least a six-nucleotide match to both a V gene segment and a J gene segment. A rearrangement was called productive if the CDR3 had no stop codons and remained in frame with V and J, and every other rearrangement was called non-productive. CDR3 was defined according to IMGT convention as the region running from the second conserved V-encoded cysteine to the conserved J-encoded phenylalanine. In an earlier analysis of approximately 500 of the donors, sequences lacking an unambiguous match to a single V gene segment were excluded. In an earlier analysis of almost 600 of the donors, a V segment was called functional when productive rearrangements were above 56.7%, and segregating when the standard deviation between donors exceeded 5%. A statistical classification framework was developed to diagnose cytomegalovirus status using the catalog of TCR beta chain sequences. V and J gene assignment, in a later analysis, came from comparing TCR nucleotide sequences with IMGT/GENE-DB human TR gene sequences. The TCRdist pipeline was used in a later analysis to assign CDR3 sequences and most-parsimonious VDJ recombination scenarios. A later analysis defined each TCR beta chain by its CDR3 amino acid sequence plus V-gene family, and excluded reads lacking a unique V-gene family. A later analysis removed 550 to 650 highly shared, low-generation-probability nucleotide sequences to deal with suspected cross-contamination and a sequencing artifact. In a later analysis, a clonal expansion index for each public chain was calculated from normalized within-repertoire ranks of inferred template counts. A later analysis computed generation probabilities with a VDJ recombination model fitted to out-of-frame rearrangements, and checked the results against IGoR. Hypergeometric tests were used in a later analysis to score TCR-TCR, TCR-HLA and TCR-CMV co-occurrence, with a repertoire-size bias correction applied to the TCR pairs. False discovery rates were estimated in a later analysis by permuting HLA or CMV assignments 20 times. In a later analysis, co-occurring TCRs were grouped using DBSCAN, and TCRdist sequence similarity was added for clustering within HLA-allele-positive subsets. Repertoires with fewer than 30,000 or more than 120,000 public chains were left out of co-occurrence clustering, as were about 5 repertoires with anomalous nucleotide sharing. As stored in TCRdb, this immuneACCESS dataset retains in-frame rearrangements with V and J assigned. A fraction of the clones does not appear; measured against another copy, unresolved V genes explain less than half of the discrepancy, and the remainder lacks a known reason. V, J and clone size derive from that table, while D and trimming were established from the DNA sequence. The sample's own table lists some 180,000 clones. 6.5% of the sample rests with the top ten.

The chain couples TRBV5-1 to TRBJ2-3; no D gene call is confident. This clonotype was obtained from a man aged 30 to 39 in good health and CMV-seronegative. The specimen was PBMCs. The CDR3 has the sequence CASSLIGLSTDTQYF. The DNA is as follows: TGCGCCAGCAGCTTGATCGGGTTAAGCACAGATACGCAGTATTTT.